This TCR beta chain is drawn from a study of cytomegalovirus exposure and HLA in healthy donors. Vbeta (60) and Jbeta (13) primers were used in the PCR. Method: immunoSEQ multiplex PCR; TCRdb's copy keeps in-frame clones and lacks some. The repertoire consists of over 150,000 clones, with approximately 70% occurring once and the leading ten covering roughly 2.7%. The length of the CDR3 is 16 residues. The V segment lost 6 bases and the J segment 7 bases; nucleotides outside the gene matches: 11. Germline values: CDR1 LGHNA, CDR2 YNFKEQ. This sequence joins TRBV4-2 and TRBJ2-1; 11 bases are a match to TRBD2. The sample was PBMCs. This TCR derives from a middle-aged woman in good health and CMV-seropositive. In DNA, the CDR3 is TGTGCCAGCAGACCCGAAGTAGCGGGAGGGTTGAATGAGCAGTTCTTC. Its protein is CASRPEVAGGLNEQFF.